A single sample gave rise to the 22 T cell receptor beta chains below, sequenced in a study of T cells in women clearing cervical HPV infection. Sequencing used immunoSEQ multiplex PCR; TCRdb keeps in-frame clones, though not all of them. The table lists about 32,000 clones. The specimen sequenced was blood buffy coat. These receptors came from a woman aged 18 to 75 with a cervical HPV16 infection that either progressed to CIN3+ or cleared (not recorded which).

As concerns this clone: Read sequence stops 3 residues before the CDR3 end, and the germline J gene provides the missing end. The rearrangement links TRBV2 to TRBJ1-5; TRBD1 matches 10 bases. Germline CDR1 and CDR2: SNHLY and FYNNEI. Unmatched junction bases numbered 6, after V lost 6 bases and J lost 7 bases. This CDR3 has 14 residues. The CDR3 DNA, read in part, is TGTGCCAGCAGCCCCGGGACAGGGGAACAGCCC. Translating it yields CASSPGTGEQP. The CDR3 in its entirety is CASSPGTGEQPQHF.

A note on this clone: The sequence runs out 3 residues before the end of the CDR3; the remainder is reconstructed from the germline J gene. The chain uses TRBV5-6 and TRBJ1-1; D is unresolved. The CDR3 is 14 amino acids. V was trimmed by 3 bases and J by 0 bases, leaving 9 bases between them. CDR1 SGHDT and CDR2 YYEEEE come from the germline V gene. The chain's CDR3 is CASSWRRLNTEAFF. The sequenced CDR3 bases are TGTGCCAGCAGCTGGCGGAGGCTGAACACTGAA.

Concerning this clone itself: The observed sequence ends 3 residues before the CDR3 terminus, with the missing tail filled in from the germline J gene. The V call is TRBV7-9, the J call TRBJ2-7; TRBD1 might be the D (6 bases). V shed 1 base and J shed 3 bases, with 10 bases lying between them. The CDR3 totals 14 residues. Germline V lookup: CDR1 SEHNR, CDR2 FQNEAQ (reference sequence). The CDR3 DNA, read in part, is TGTGCCAGCAGCTTAGGACAGGTAAACTACGAG. It encodes CASSLGQVNYE. In full, the CDR3 is CASSLGQVNYEQYF.

To note about this clone: The observed sequence ends 3 residues before the CDR3 terminus, with the missing tail filled in from the germline J gene. The rearrangement links TRBV7-6 to TRBJ2-1, with 10 bases identical to TRBD2. V dropped 1 base and J dropped 8; count of bases not matched to a gene: 5. In germline, CDR1 is SGHVS, CDR2 FNYEAQ. The CDR3 consists of 15 residues. The chain's CDR3 is CASSLVGSGGDEQFF. The covered CDR3 bases are TGTGCCAGCAGCTTAGTAGGGAGCGGGGGGGATGAG.

Note on this clone: The read stops 3 residues short of the end of the CDR3; the missing end is completed from the germline J gene. The chain uses TRBV20-1 and TRBJ2-1; 7 nucleotides match TRBD1. Germline trimming cut 7 bases from V and 3 bases from J; bases unmatched to any gene: 6. The CDR3 is made up of 13 amino acids. The germline V gene encodes CDR1 DFQATT and CDR2 SNEGSKA (reference sequence). The CDR3 is CSVHRDSYNEQFF. CDR3 DNA (partial): TGCAGTGTTCACCGGGACAGCTACAATGAG.

In regard to this clone: The read is 3 residues too short to cover the CDR3 end, so that end is filled in from the germline J gene. V gene TRBV5-1 combines with J gene TRBJ2-1; 10 bases are shared with TRBD2. Germline CDR1 and CDR2: SGHRS and YFSETQ. V trimming: 5 bases; J trimming: 3 bases; junction bases outside the gene matches: 5. The CDR3 totals 15 residues. CDR3 amino acids: CASRSGGADYNEQFF. The CDR3 bases that were read are TGCGCCAGCAGAAGCGGGGGGGCAGACTACAATGAG.

Note on this clone: Sequencing ends 3 residues short of the CDR3 end; the germline J gene provides the rest. This chain connects TRBV10-3 to TRBJ2-5; TRBD2 matches at 7 bases. Trimming removed 6 bases from V and 3 bases from J; junction bases left unmatched: 10. Per the germline V gene, CDR1 is ENHRY and CDR2 is SYGVKD. The CDR3 totals 15 residues. The CDR3 protein is CAIRGERGVKETQYF. The CDR3 DNA, read in part, is TGTGCCATCAGGGGAGAGCGGGGAGTAAAAGAGACC.

Turning to this clone: With the read ending 3 residues before the CDR3 end, the germline J gene is used to fill in that end. The chain recombines TRBV5-1 with TRBJ1-2, with 10 bases fitting TRBD1. CDR3 length: 16 residues. Germline lookup yields CDR1 SGHRS and CDR2 YFSETQ. The V gene end was trimmed by 4 bases and the J gene end by 0 bases; junction bases not matched to a gene: 6. CDR3 bases read: TGCGCCAGCAGCCCCTACGGACAGGGGGCTAACTATGGC. This sequence encodes CASSPYGQGANYG. The entire CDR3 sequence reads CASSPYGQGANYGYTF.

Details on this clone: The CDR3 is cut off 3 residues early in the read; its end comes from the germline J gene. This sequence joins TRBV28 and TRBJ1-2, with TRBD1 as a possible D gene (5 bases). Germline loops: CDR1 MDHEN, CDR2 SYDVKM. V shed 3 bases and J shed 4 bases, with 9 bases lying between them. This CDR3 is 13 amino acids long. The CDR3: CASSFSGIYGYTF. CDR3 DNA (partial): TGTGCCAGCAGTTTTTCAGGGATCTATGGC.

To note about this clone: The CDR3 goes on 3 residues after the read ends, and that part is filled in from the germline J gene. This chain joins TRBV2 and TRBJ2-2; TRBD1 might be the D (8 bases). Per the germline V gene, CDR1 is SNHLY and CDR2 is FYNNEI. Trimming left V 7 bases short and J 7 bases short, with 22 bases between. The CDR3 is 16 amino acids. This CDR3 reads CASTRGRGRSDGELFF. CDR3 bases read: TGTGCCAGCACCAGGGGGCGGGGGAGGTCTGACGGGGAG.

As to this clone: The CDR3 is cut off 3 residues early in the read; its end comes from the germline J gene. The J gene is TRBJ2-7, the V gene TRBV5-1; D is undetermined. The CDR3 runs 14 residues. The germline V and J ends were trimmed by 0 bases and 0 bases, with 7 bases remaining between them. CDR1 and CDR2 (germline): SGHRS, YFSETQ. CDR3 region: CASSLGQSSYEQYF. The CDR3 DNA, read in part, is TGCGCCAGCAGCTTGGGCCAGAGCTCCTACGAG. The complete variable domain, with remaining parts taken from reference TRBV5-1 and TRBJ2-7, reads KAGVTQTPRYLIKTRGQQVTLSCSPISGHRSVSWYQQTPGQGLQFLFEYFSETQRNKGNFPGRFSGRQFSNSRSEMNVSTLELGDSALYLCASSLGQSSYEQYFGPGTRLTVT.

Note on this clone: The read comes to an end 3 residues before the CDR3 does, leaving the germline J gene to fill in the end. The genes are TRBV5-1 and TRBJ2-2; 8 bases line up with TRBD2. The V gene end was trimmed by 4 bases and the J gene end by 4 bases; junction bases not matched to a gene: 3. Germline CDR1 and CDR2: SGHRS and YFSETQ. CDR3 size: 14 residues. The part of the CDR3 DNA that was read is TGCGCCAGCAGCCCGGGGGGGCTCACCGGGGAG. Its protein is CASSPGGLTGE. The full CDR3 is CASSPGGLTGELFF.

As concerns this clone: The DNA ends 3 residues before the CDR3 does, and the rest of the CDR3 is filled in from the germline J gene. The chain uses TRBV28 and TRBJ2-7; 10 nucleotides align to TRBD2. With 7 bases clipped from V and 0 bases from J, the junction kept 3 bases outside the gene matches. The CDR3 has 14 amino acids. Germline assignment: CDR1 MDHEN and CDR2 SYDVKM. The CDR3 spells CASIERGGSYEQYF. The covered CDR3 bases are TGTGCCAGCATCGAGCGGGGGGGCTCCTACGAG.

Points on this clone: The read finishes 3 residues shy of the CDR3 end, and the germline J gene is used to complete it. The chain couples TRBV5-4 to TRBJ2-1, with 8 positions matching TRBD2. V lost 3 bases and J lost 7; bases outside the gene matches: 3. In germline, CDR1 is SGHNT, CDR2 YYREEE (reference sequence). The CDR3 is 13 amino acids. The DNA read from the CDR3 is TGTGCCAGCAGCTCCCGGGGGGGGAATGAG. Amino acids: CASSSRGGNE. From start to end, the CDR3 is CASSSRGGNEQFF.

CDR3 in amino acids: CSASLTRDSPAEQYF. Incomplete CDR3 DNA: TGCAGTGCTAGTCTCACCCGGGACAGCCCAGCCGAG. The J gene is TRBJ2-7, the V gene TRBV20-1; 7 bases agree with TRBD1. The read halts 3 residues ahead of the CDR3 end, with the missing end drawn from the germline J gene. CDR3 length: 15 residues. Trimming took 3 bases from V and 6 from J; bases not matched to a gene: 14. CDR1 is DFQATT and CDR2 is SNEGSKA in the germline V gene (reference sequence).

As for this clone: Read data end 3 residues before the CDR3 end; the end is taken from the germline J gene. The chain recombines TRBV20-1 with TRBJ2-7; TRBD2 matches 10 bases. J gave up 5 bases and V 5 bases, and 6 bases lay outside the gene matches. The length of the CDR3 is 13 residues. The germline V gene encodes CDR1 DFQATT and CDR2 SNEGSKA (reference sequence). CDR3 sequence: CSALAGGIDEQYF. The DNA read from the CDR3 is TGCAGTGCTTTAGCGGGGGGCATCGACGAG.

Turning to this clone: From the germline J gene comes the end of the CDR3, since the read stops 3 residues before it. The V call is TRBV6-2 or TRBV6-3, the J call TRBJ1-6; D remains unclear. Trimming stripped 6 bases from V and 8 bases from J, with 14 bases between. Germline lookup yields CDR1 MNHEY and CDR2 SVGEGT. This CDR3 region has 14 residues. CDR3 DNA (partial): TGTGCCAGCAGAACCCGCGGGGATTATTCACCC. It translates to CASRTRGDYSP. The CDR3 reads in full as CASRTRGDYSPLHF.

In regard to this clone: The missing CDR3 end, 3 residues past where the read stops, is filled in from the germline J gene. V gene TRBV19 combines with J gene TRBJ2-7, with no clear D. V was clipped by 4 bases and J by 3 bases, with 13 bases between them. The CDR3 runs 14 residues. The germline gives CDR1 LNHDA, CDR2 SQIVND (reference sequence). The sequenced part of the CDR3 DNA is TGTGCCAGTAGTACCGTCTATGGCGGCTACGAG. This encodes CASSTVYGGYE. The CDR3 reads in full as CASSTVYGGYEQYF.

Incomplete CDR3 DNA: TGTGCCAGCAGTGAACCCGGGTTGGGC. Encoded protein: CASSEPGLG. The complete CDR3 protein is CASSEPGLGYTF. The V gene is TRBV6-1, the J gene TRBJ1-2; D not certain. From the germline J gene comes the end of the CDR3, since the read stops 3 residues before it. This CDR3 has 12 amino acids. CDR1 is MNHNS, CDR2 SASEGT, per germline.

A note on this clone: The DNA ends 3 residues before the CDR3 does, and the rest of the CDR3 is filled in from the germline J gene. V and J are TRBV12-3 or TRBV12-4 and TRBJ2-1; 8 positions match TRBD2. This CDR3 comprises 16 residues. J lost 3 bases, V lost 6 bases, and 10 bases had no gene match. The covered CDR3 bases are TGTGCCAGCAGGCCTAGTACGGGGGGGGGCTACAATGAG. This codes for CASRPSTGGGYNE. The CDR3 in full is CASRPSTGGGYNEQFF.

In regard to this clone: The read halts 3 residues ahead of the CDR3 end, with the missing end drawn from the germline J gene. This rearrangement joins TRBV5-4 to TRBJ2-5; 7 bases agree with TRBD2. This CDR3 region has 15 residues. Germline loops: CDR1 SGHNT, CDR2 YYREEE (reference sequence). Trimming at V came to 4 bases and at J to 2 bases, leaving 8 bases not matched to a gene. CDR3 DNA (partial): TGTGCCAGCAGCCCCCTGGGGGGGAGACAAGAGACC. This codes for CASSPLGGRQET. The CDR3 reads in full as CASSPLGGRQETQYF.

Comment on this clone: The read halts 3 residues ahead of the CDR3 end, with the missing end drawn from the germline J gene. The rearrangement joins TRBV11-2 to TRBJ1-6; 10 nucleotides match TRBD1. The CDR3 sequence is 15 residues long. CDR1 and CDR2 from the germline V gene are SGHAT and FQNNGV. V shed 3 bases and J 10 bases; nucleotides not matched to a gene: 6. CDR3 sequence: CASSFRDRGLSPLHF. The part of the CDR3 DNA that was read is TGTGCCAGCAGCTTCCGGGACAGGGGATTATCACCC.